A selection of T cell receptor beta chains follows, all from one sample in a study of shared clonotypes between healthy human individuals. Assay: immunoSEQ multiplex PCR; the TCRdb copy retains only in-frame clones and omits some. This sample carries over a million clones, 95% to 99% of them seen once, and the ten largest clones take around 0.47%. The sequenced sample consisted of naive CD4+ T cells sorted from blood. These TCRs come from a man aged 30 to 39 in good health. Both conserved end residues are part of each CDR3. Fields, in order: J gene, clone size, D gene, V gene, CDR3 protein, CDR3 DNA. D genes are given only for firm matches. Clone size is shown for a subset of rows, as once, few, many or a class of expanded clone.

>TRBJ1-5|.|.|TRBV30
CAWSSTLPGPQHF
TGTGCCTGGAGTTCCACCCTTCCTGGGCCCCAGCATTTT
>TRBJ1-3|.|.|TRBV20-1
CSADSGNTIYF
TGCAGTGCTGATTCTGGAAACACCATATATTTT
>TRBJ2-1|.|TRBD2|TRBV7-8
CASRPSSGLYNEQFF
TGTGCCAGCAGACCATCTAGCGGGCTCTACAATGAGCAGTTCTTC
>TRBJ1-4|.|TRBD1|TRBV19
CASSMLWAEIGTGALREKLFF
TGTGCCAGTAGTATGCTGTGGGCAGAGATAGGGACAGGGGCCTTAAGAGAAAAACTGTTTTTT
>TRBJ2-4|.|TRBD1|TRBV18
CASALGQGGIQYF
TGTGCCAGCGCTCTTGGACAGGGCGGGATTCAGTACTTC
>TRBJ2-5|.|.|TRBV29-1
CSLRLGTETQYF
TGCAGCCTCCGTCTGGGGACGGAGACCCAGTACTTC
>TRBJ2-1|.|.|TRBV6-5
CASSSDSPNEQFF
TGTGCCAGCAGTTCGGACAGCCCCAATGAGCAGTTCTTC
>TRBJ2-5|.|.|TRBV18
CASSMVQETQYF
TGTGCCAGCTCAATGGTGCAAGAGACCCAGTACTTC
>TRBJ2-7|.|.|TRBV7-8
CASSLGREGYEQYF
TGTGCCAGCAGCTTAGGCAGGGAAGGGTACGAGCAGTACTTC
>TRBJ2-3|.|TRBD1|TRBV5-1
CASSSRDRGRVMDTQYF
TGCGCCAGCAGCTCCCGGGACAGGGGGCGCGTTATGGATACGCAGTATTTT
>TRBJ1-3|once|.|TRBV27
CASSFRGSGNTIYF
TGTGCCAGCAGTTTCAGGGGTAGTGGAAACACCATATATTTT
>TRBJ2-7|once|.|TRBV6-5
CASSEFYEQYF
TGTGCCAGCAGTGAATTTTACGAGCAGTACTTC
>TRBJ2-7|.|TRBD1|TRBV6-5
CASRRQGAHEQYF
TGTGCCAGCAGACGACAGGGGGCTCACGAGCAGTACTTC
>TRBJ2-1|.|TRBD2|TRBV5-1
CASSPPGGRSDNEQFF
TGCGCCAGCAGCCCCCCTGGCGGGAGGTCGGACAATGAGCAGTTCTTC
>TRBJ2-2|.|TRBD1|TRBV7-9
CASSSKQGAPNTGELFF
TGTGCCAGCAGCTCGAAACAGGGGGCGCCGAACACCGGGGAGCTGTTTTTT
>TRBJ2-7|.|TRBD1|TRBV28
CASSLFGDRETYEQYF
TGTGCCAGCAGTTTGTTTGGGGACAGGGAGACCTACGAGCAGTACTTC
>TRBJ2-7|few|TRBD1|TRBV6-1
CASNSFRGRYEQYF
TGTGCCAGCAATTCGTTCAGGGGGCGCTACGAGCAGTACTTC
>TRBJ2-5|.|TRBD1|TRBV27
CASSLLWDRDTLLETQYF
TGTGCCAGCAGTTTATTATGGGACAGGGACACCCTGTTAGAGACCCAGTACTTC
>TRBJ2-3|.|TRBD2|TRBV5-1
CASSLVLAGDDTQYF
TGCGCCAGCAGCTTGGTCCTAGCGGGAGACGATACGCAGTATTTT
>TRBJ2-3|once|.|TRBV5-1
CASSLEGSSQYF
TGCGCCAGCAGCTTGGAGGGGTCTAGCCAGTATTTT
>TRBJ1-5|.|.|TRBV5-6
CASSLRSGNNQPQHF
TGTGCCAGCAGCTTGAGGTCAGGGAACAATCAGCCCCAGCATTTT
>TRBJ2-3|.|.|TRBV6-5
CAAKEAGRTDTQYF
TGTGCCGCGAAAGAGGCGGGAAGAACAGATACGCAGTATTTT
>TRBJ2-2|.|TRBD2|TRBV5-1
CASSLGLGLADTGELFF
TGCGCCAGCAGCTTGGGATTGGGACTAGCGGACACCGGGGAGCTGTTTTTT
>TRBJ2-4|.|TRBD1|TRBV7-2
CASSFPRRTGLAKNIQYF
TGTGCCAGCAGCTTCCCCCGAAGGACAGGACTAGCCAAAAACATTCAGTACTTC
>TRBJ2-7|.|TRBD1|TRBV2
CASRGGQDNYEQYF
TGTGCCAGCAGGGGGGGACAGGATAACTACGAGCAGTACTTC
>TRBJ2-2|.|.|TRBV7-3
CASSPDPHTGELFF
TGTGCCAGCAGCCCCGACCCGCACACCGGGGAGCTGTTTTTT
>TRBJ2-1|.|TRBD1|TRBV6-1
CASTRSGTANNEQFF
TGTGCCAGCACCAGATCGGGGACAGCAAACAATGAGCAGTTCTTC
>TRBJ2-7|.|.|TRBV5-1
CASSLGGAPYEQYF
TGCGCCAGCAGCTTGGGGGGAGCCCCCTACGAGCAGTACTTC
>TRBJ2-7|.|TRBD1|TRBV11-2
CASSSRDSYEQYF
TGTGCCAGCAGCAGCCGGGACAGCTACGAGCAGTACTTC
>TRBJ2-7|.|TRBD2|TRBV18
CASSPTGTSIYEQYF
TGTGCCAGCTCACCGACCGGGACTAGCATCTACGAGCAGTACTTC
>TRBJ2-1|.|TRBD2|TRBV5-1
CASSVAGGEQFF
TGCGCCAGCAGCGTCGCGGGAGGAGAGCAGTTCTTC
>TRBJ1-4|.|.|TRBV5-4
CASSRAGLATNEKLFF
TGTGCCAGCAGCCGGGCGGGCCTTGCAACTAATGAAAAACTGTTTTTT
>TRBJ2-7|.|.|TRBV7-9
CASSLVSVRENLVYEQYF
TGTGCCAGCAGCTTGGTTAGTGTGAGGGAAAACTTGGTCTACGAGCAGTACTTC
>TRBJ2-2|.|.|TRBV7-8
CASSLVVGRLPVSNTGELFF
TGTGCCAGCAGCTTAGTTGTTGGTCGGCTGCCTGTTTCGAACACCGGGGAGCTGTTTTTT
>TRBJ2-3|.|.|TRBV19
CASSIDSNTDTQYF
TGTGCCAGTAGTATAGATTCTAACACAGATACGCAGTATTTT
>TRBJ1-1|.|.|TRBV7-9
CASSRQNTEAFF
TGTGCCAGCAGCCGACAGAACACTGAAGCTTTCTTT
>TRBJ2-7|once|TRBD2|TRBV27
CASSPRTSGTYEQYF
TGTGCCAGCAGCCCGCGGACTAGCGGGACGTACGAGCAGTACTTC
>TRBJ1-1|.|.|TRBV6-1
CASSEPTEAFF
TGTGCCAGCAGTGAACCCACTGAAGCTTTCTTT
>TRBJ2-1|.|.|TRBV7-8
CASSPRRAASANNEQFF
TGTGCCAGCAGCCCCAGGAGGGCTGCCTCCGCCAACAATGAGCAGTTCTTC
>TRBJ2-1|.|TRBD1|TRBV9
CASQPGQDYNEQFF
TGTGCCAGCCAGCCCGGACAGGACTACAATGAGCAGTTCTTC
>TRBJ2-5|.|.|TRBV5-4
CASSLGGGFQETQYF
TGTGCCAGCAGCTTGGGAGGGGGGTTCCAAGAGACCCAGTACTTC
>TRBJ1-1|.|TRBD1|TRBV18
CASSGQGGEAFF
TGTGCCAGCTCTGGACAGGGAGGTGAAGCTTTCTTT
>TRBJ1-4|.|.|TRBV7-6
CASSLVFQEKLFF
TGTGCCAGCAGCTTAGTTTTCCAGGAAAAACTGTTTTTT
>TRBJ2-5|.|TRBD2|TRBV7-7
CASSLGGGTQYF
TGTGCCAGCAGCTTAGGGGGGGGGACCCAGTACTTC
>TRBJ2-7|.|.|TRBV13
CASSPGLGPYEQYF
TGTGCCAGCAGCCCAGGACTGGGACCCTACGAGCAGTACTTC
>TRBJ2-7|once|.|TRBV5-1
CASSFFGYTGEQYF
TGCGCCAGCAGCTTTTTCGGTTACACCGGCGAGCAGTACTTC
>TRBJ2-1|.|TRBD1|TRBV29-1
CSARQGSYNEQFF
TGCAGCGCCAGACAGGGCTCCTACAATGAGCAGTTCTTC
>TRBJ1-1|.|.|TRBV10-3
CAIRTANTEAFF
TGTGCCATCAGGACGGCGAACACTGAAGCTTTCTTT
>TRBJ2-7|.|.|TRBV19
CASRPRGSYEQYF
TGTGCCAGTAGGCCTCGCGGGTCCTACGAGCAGTACTTC
>TRBJ1-1|.|.|TRBV2
CASSEHGLPNTEAFF
TGTGCCAGCAGTGAACATGGGCTCCCGAACACTGAAGCTTTCTTT
>TRBJ1-2|.|.|TRBV6-6
CASERGHNYGYTF
TGTGCCAGCGAAAGGGGTCATAACTATGGCTACACCTTC
>TRBJ2-5|.|TRBD1|TRBV29-1
CSVGTGVETQYF
TGCAGCGTTGGCACAGGGGTAGAGACCCAGTACTTC
>TRBJ2-2|.|.|TRBV6-5
CASGVGSGTGELFF
TGTGCCAGCGGAGTCGGTAGCGGCACCGGGGAGCTGTTTTTT